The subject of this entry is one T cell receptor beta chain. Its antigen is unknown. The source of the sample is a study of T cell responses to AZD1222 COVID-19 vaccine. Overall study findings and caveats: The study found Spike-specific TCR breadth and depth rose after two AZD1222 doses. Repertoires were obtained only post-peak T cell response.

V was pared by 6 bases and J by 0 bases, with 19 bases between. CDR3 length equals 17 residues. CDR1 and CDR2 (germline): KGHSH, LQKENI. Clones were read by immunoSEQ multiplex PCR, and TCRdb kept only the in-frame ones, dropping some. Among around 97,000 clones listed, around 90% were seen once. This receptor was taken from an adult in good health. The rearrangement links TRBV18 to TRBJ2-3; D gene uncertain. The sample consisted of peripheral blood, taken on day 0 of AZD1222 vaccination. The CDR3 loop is CASSPKRGITSTDTQYF. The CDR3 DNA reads TGTGCCAGCTCCCCGAAACGAGGCATCACTAGCACAGATACGCAGTATTTT.